This T cell receptor delta chain is drawn from a study of γδ T cells in repeated Plasmodium falciparum infection. Findings and limits, study-wide: Compared with Australian children, Malian Vdelta2-negative repertoires seemed more clonal, less diverse, less shared.

This clone has just a few counts. Its antigen is still unknown. The protein given by TCRdb reflects a much larger clone and differs at residue 11 from this DNA's translation, likely from a read error; the protein shown is the DNA's translation. Bulk repertoires came from Vgamma9/Vdelta2+ or Vdelta2-negative gammadelta T cells flow-sorted from PBMC. This CDR3 has 23 amino acids. CDR1 and CDR2 (germline): TSWWSYY, QGS. The germline V and J ends were trimmed by 3 bases and 0 bases, with 35 bases remaining between them. TCRdb re-processed the multiplex PCR reads via CATT. The table lists roughly 93,000 delta-chain clones, around 1.4% of them singletons.

The clonotype originates from a pool of human donors (malaria-infected and uninfected, not separated). Material for sequencing was gamma-delta T cells from blood. The chain recombines TRDV1 with TRDJ1, with D perhaps assigned TRDD2 or TRDD3 (6 bases each). No J gene was available from TCRdb, and it was assigned here by a germline match of the DNA. The CDR3 bases are TGTGCTCTTGGGGACCCCTTCCCTTACTGGGAGACCGCGTCTGGCCCGTACACCGATAAACTCATCTTT. Translating gives CALGDPFPYWETASGPYTDKLIF.